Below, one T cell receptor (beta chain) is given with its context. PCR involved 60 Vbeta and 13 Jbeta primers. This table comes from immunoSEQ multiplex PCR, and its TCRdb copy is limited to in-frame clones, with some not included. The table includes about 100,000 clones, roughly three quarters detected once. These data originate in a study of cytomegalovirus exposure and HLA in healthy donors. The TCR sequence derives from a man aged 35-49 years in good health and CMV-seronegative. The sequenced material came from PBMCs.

The CDR3 sequence: CASHQGGGGETQYF. The CDR3 nucleotides read TGTGCCAGCCACCAGGGGGGCGGCGGAGAGACCCAGTACTTC. The rearrangement uses TRBV7-2 and TRBJ2-5; D perhaps matches TRBD1 (7 bases). V lost 8 bases, J lost 4 bases, and 17 bases lay in between. CDR3 length equals 14 residues. Germline lookup yields CDR1 SGHTA and CDR2 FQGNSA.